This is a list of T cell receptor beta chains from one sample in a study of blood T cell repertoires in COVID-19. Repertoires were generated with immunoSEQ multiplex PCR, while TCRdb's copy carries only in-frame clones and drops some. The data show around 110,000 clones, around nine tenths seen once. The sample was peripheral blood. These TCRs come from a woman aged 25 to 39 with acute or convalescent COVID-19. Both conserved end residues are part of each CDR3. Each record gives: clone size, V gene, D gene, J gene, CDR3 DNA, CDR3 protein. A D gene is named only where the DNA matches it firmly. Rows give clone size only sometimes, using once, few, many, or a class for an expanded clone.

size: .
V: TRBV27
D: TRBD1
J: TRBJ1-2
DNA: TGTGCCAGCAGTTTACTGGGGACAGGGAACTATGGCTACACCTTC
CDR3: CASSLLGTGNYGYTF

size: .
V: TRBV28
D: .
J: TRBJ2-7
DNA: TGTGCCAGCAGCCCGGGTTACGAGCAGTACTTC
CDR3: CASSPGYEQYF

size: .
V: TRBV4-3
D: .
J: TRBJ2-1
DNA: TGCGCCAGCAGCCAAGATTTCCTACAGGGCCCTTACAATGAGCAGTTCTTC
CDR3: CASSQDFLQGPYNEQFF

size: few
V: TRBV4-3
D: TRBD1
J: TRBJ2-1
DNA: TGCGCCAGCAGCCTCAAGTACCCCGGGACAGGGGGCGGGGGAGTCTACAATGAGCAGTTCTTC
CDR3: CASSLKYPGTGGGGVYNEQFF

size: .
V: TRBV28
D: .
J: TRBJ1-5
DNA: TGTGCCAGCAGGGGGGGTGGAAGCAATCAGCCCCAGCATTTT
CDR3: CASRGGGSNQPQHF

size: .
V: TRBV27
D: .
J: TRBJ1-1
DNA: TGTGCCAGCAGTTTATCGGGGAGTGGGGTCCCCGAAGCTTTCTTT
CDR3: CASSLSGSGVPEAFF

size: .
V: TRBV24-1
D: TRBD2
J: TRBJ2-1
DNA: TGTGCCACCAGTGGCGAAGCGGGACTCCAAGAGCAGTTCTTC
CDR3: CATSGEAGLQEQFF

size: .
V: TRBV4-2
D: TRBD2
J: TRBJ2-3
DNA: TGTGCCAGCAGCCAAGATTGGCTAGCGGGGGGGAGTTCTACTAGCACAGATACGCAGTATTTT
CDR3: CASSQDWLAGGSSTSTDTQYF

size: .
V: TRBV6-5
D: .
J: TRBJ2-3
DNA: TGTGCCAGCAGTTCCCCGGGGACAGATACGCAGTATTTT
CDR3: CASSSPGTDTQYF

size: .
V: TRBV11-2
D: .
J: TRBJ1-6
DNA: TGTGCCAGCAGCTTAGATCCTTTGGGGAGCTCCTATAATTCACCCCTCCACTTT
CDR3: CASSLDPLGSSYNSPLHF

size: once
V: TRBV9
D: TRBD1
J: TRBJ1-3
DNA: TGTGCCAGCAGCGTAGGGACAGGGATAGGAGGAAACACCATATATTTT
CDR3: CASSVGTGIGGNTIYF

size: .
V: TRBV7-3
D: .
J: TRBJ2-1
DNA: TGTGCCAGCAGCTTTACCCTGAGCGACGAGCAGTTCTTC
CDR3: CASSFTLSDEQFF

size: .
V: TRBV4-3
D: .
J: TRBJ2-3
DNA: TGCGCCAGCAGCCCGGCGCAGGGTTCAGATACGCAGTATTTT
CDR3: CASSPAQGSDTQYF

size: .
V: TRBV3-1/TRBV3-2
D: .
J: TRBJ2-5
DNA: TGTGCCAGCAGCCCCGGAGGAACACGCGGGGAGACCCAGTACTTC
CDR3: CASSPGGTRGETQYF

size: .
V: TRBV9
D: .
J: TRBJ1-4
DNA: TGTGCCAGCAGCGTAGCCGTCAGTTCAACTAATGAAAAACTGTTTTTT
CDR3: CASSVAVSSTNEKLFF

size: .
V: TRBV19
D: TRBD1
J: TRBJ2-7
DNA: TGTGCCAGTAGTATAGGGACAGGGGCTTACGAGCAGTACTTC
CDR3: CASSIGTGAYEQYF

size: .
V: TRBV20-1
D: TRBD1
J: TRBJ1-1
DNA: TGCAGTGCGCAGGGGGGAACTGAAGCTTTCTTT
CDR3: CSAQGGTEAFF

size: .
V: TRBV7-3
D: TRBD2
J: TRBJ2-1
DNA: TGTGCCAGCAGCTTAGGGGAGGGAAATGAGCAGTTCTTC
CDR3: CASSLGEGNEQFF

size: .
V: TRBV4-2
D: .
J: TRBJ2-4
DNA: TGTGCCAGCAGCCAAGAAACTACCATAGCCAAAAACATTCAGTACTTC
CDR3: CASSQETTIAKNIQYF

size: .
V: TRBV2
D: TRBD1
J: TRBJ1-4
DNA: TGTGCCAGCAGTGAAGCAGGACAGGGAAGGGAAAAACTGTTTTTT
CDR3: CASSEAGQGREKLFF

size: .
V: TRBV9
D: TRBD2
J: TRBJ2-1
DNA: TGTGCCAGCAGCGTATCGCTAGCGGGGGTTTCTGAGCAGTTCTTC
CDR3: CASSVSLAGVSEQFF

size: .
V: TRBV28
D: TRBD1
J: TRBJ1-2
DNA: TGTGCCAGCAGGCCAGGGTCAGGGGGTAACTATGGCTACACCTTC
CDR3: CASRPGSGGNYGYTF

size: .
V: TRBV5-6
D: .
J: TRBJ1-5
DNA: TGTGCCAGCAGCTTAGGGGGGGCTGGGGAGCCCCAGCATTTT
CDR3: CASSLGGAGEPQHF

size: once
V: TRBV6-5
D: .
J: TRBJ2-2
DNA: TGTGCCAGCAGTACTAACGGCGGGGAGCTGTTTTTT
CDR3: CASSTNGGELFF

size: .
V: TRBV4-3
D: TRBD2
J: TRBJ2-2
DNA: TGCGCCAGCAGCCAAGAGGGCCTAGCGGGAAACGCGAACACCAGGGAGCTGTTTTTT
CDR3: CASSQEGLAGNANTRELFF

size: .
V: TRBV5-6
D: .
J: TRBJ1-3
DNA: TGTGCCAGCAGAGGGGGTGGATCGGGAAACACCATATATTTT
CDR3: CASRGGGSGNTIYF

size: .
V: TRBV28
D: .
J: TRBJ1-4
DNA: TGTGCCAGCAGTTTACCCGGACAGAAGGCTGAAAAACTGTTTTTT
CDR3: CASSLPGQKAEKLFF

size: .
V: TRBV5-6
D: .
J: TRBJ2-3
DNA: TGTGCCAGCAGCCAGGACTATTCCACAGATACGCAGTATTTT
CDR3: CASSQDYSTDTQYF

size: .
V: TRBV2
D: .
J: TRBJ2-4
DNA: TGTGCCAGCAGCGGAAGGGGCGCGGGGAACTTC
CDR3: CASSGRGAGNF

size: .
V: TRBV7-9
D: .
J: TRBJ2-1
DNA: TGTGCCAGCAGCATACTAGCCTGGCGGGGCTCCTACAATGAGCAGTTCTTC
CDR3: CASSILAWRGSYNEQFF

size: .
V: TRBV6-2/TRBV6-3
D: .
J: TRBJ1-1
DNA: TGTGCCAGCAGTTATAACAGGGCTAACACTGAAGCTTTCTTT
CDR3: CASSYNRANTEAFF

size: .
V: TRBV13
D: TRBD1
J: TRBJ1-2
DNA: TGTGCCAGCAGCCCCGCGGACAGGGTAGTAGGCTACACCTTC
CDR3: CASSPADRVVGYTF

size: .
V: TRBV7-9
D: .
J: TRBJ1-3
DNA: TGTGCCAGCAGCTTAGTAACTGAAAACACCATATATTTT
CDR3: CASSLVTENTIYF

size: .
V: TRBV28
D: .
J: TRBJ1-4
DNA: TGTGCCAGCAACGGCGGAGGGGAGGGAGAAAAACTGTTTTTT
CDR3: CASNGGGEGEKLFF

size: .
V: TRBV27
D: .
J: TRBJ1-1
DNA: TGTGCCAGCAGTTCCTTAGGGGGTGAAGCTTTCTTT
CDR3: CASSSLGGEAFF

size: once
V: TRBV7-2
D: TRBD2
J: TRBJ2-7
DNA: TGTGCCAGCAGCCCCCGGGCATACGGCGGGGGTCGCGAGCAGTACTTC
CDR3: CASSPRAYGGGREQYF

size: .
V: TRBV30
D: .
J: TRBJ2-1
DNA: TGTGCCTGGAGTCCTAGCCTGGAGTGGTATGAGCAGTTCTTC
CDR3: CAWSPSLEWYEQFF

size: .
V: TRBV25-1
D: TRBD1
J: TRBJ2-2
DNA: TGTGCCAGCAGTGTCTCGGGACAGGGGAACACCGGGGAGCTGTTTTTT
CDR3: CASSVSGQGNTGELFF

size: .
V: TRBV28
D: TRBD1
J: TRBJ1-2
DNA: TGTGCCAGCAGTTTACCTCAGACAGGGTCTGGCTACACCTTC
CDR3: CASSLPQTGSGYTF

size: .
V: TRBV28
D: TRBD1
J: TRBJ2-3
DNA: TGTGCCAGCAGTTTGGGACAGGGGACAGATACGCAGTATTTT
CDR3: CASSLGQGTDTQYF

size: .
V: TRBV1
D: .
J: TRBJ2-2
DNA: TGCACCAGCAGCCAAGATGGACAGGGTGGGTCCGGGGAGCTGTTTTTT
CDR3: CTSSQDGQGGSGELFF

size: once
V: TRBV6-1
D: .
J: TRBJ2-3
DNA: TGTGCCAGCAGTGAAGGGACTCTAAGCACAGATACGCAGTATTTT
CDR3: CASSEGTLSTDTQYF

size: .
V: TRBV27
D: .
J: TRBJ1-5
DNA: TGTGCCAGCAGTTGGCGGGGCCAGAATAATCAGCCCCAGCATTTT
CDR3: CASSWRGQNNQPQHF

size: .
V: TRBV11-2
D: TRBD1
J: TRBJ2-1
DNA: TGTGCCAGCAGCTTAACCCCCGGACAGGGTAAAAGTGAGCAGTTCTTC
CDR3: CASSLTPGQGKSEQFF

size: .
V: TRBV11-1
D: TRBD1
J: TRBJ2-5
DNA: TGTGCCAGCAGGCACAGGGGGTACCAAGAGACCCAGTACTTC
CDR3: CASRHRGYQETQYF

size: once
V: TRBV2
D: TRBD2
J: TRBJ2-3
DNA: TGTGCCAGCTTGGGGTTGTGGCGGGGGGGCGACGATACGCAGTATTTT
CDR3: CASLGLWRGGDDTQYF

size: .
V: TRBV4-3
D: .
J: TRBJ1-2
DNA: TGCGCCAGCAGCCAAGATCTATCGCCGAACTATGGCTACACCTTC
CDR3: CASSQDLSPNYGYTF

size: .
V: TRBV7-2
D: .
J: TRBJ1-4
DNA: TGTGCCAGCAATACGGGAGTTAATGAAAAACTGTTTTTT
CDR3: CASNTGVNEKLFF

size: .
V: TRBV4-2
D: TRBD1
J: TRBJ2-3
DNA: TGTGCCAGCAGCCGCGGGACAGGGAGGTCAGATACGCAGTATTTT
CDR3: CASSRGTGRSDTQYF

size: .
V: TRBV27
D: .
J: TRBJ2-7
DNA: TGTGCCAGCAGCAGACCCGGCCAGGGAAAGTTCGAGCAGTACTTC
CDR3: CASSRPGQGKFEQYF

size: .
V: TRBV7-2
D: .
J: TRBJ1-3
DNA: TGTGCCAGCAGCCAGAGGCAGAACTCTGGAAACACCATATATTTT
CDR3: CASSQRQNSGNTIYF

size: .
V: TRBV6-5
D: .
J: TRBJ1-2
DNA: TGTGCCAGCAGTTACTCGAGAGTTTCGTATGGCTACACCTTC
CDR3: CASSYSRVSYGYTF

size: .
V: TRBV25-1
D: .
J: TRBJ1-1
DNA: TGTGCCAGCAAGGGGGAAATGGGAACTGAAGCTTTCTTT
CDR3: CASKGEMGTEAFF

size: .
V: TRBV27
D: TRBD1
J: TRBJ2-7
DNA: TGTGCCAGCAGGACGGGACAGGGGGCCCACGAGCAGTACTTC
CDR3: CASRTGQGAHEQYF

size: .
V: TRBV4-3
D: .
J: TRBJ2-3
DNA: TGCGCCAGCAGCCGAGGACTTAGCACAGATACGCAGTATTTT
CDR3: CASSRGLSTDTQYF

size: .
V: TRBV7-2
D: TRBD2
J: TRBJ2-1
DNA: TGTGCCAGCAGCTATAGCGGGGGGTACAATGAGCAGTTCTTC
CDR3: CASSYSGGYNEQFF

size: .
V: TRBV7-2
D: .
J: TRBJ1-3
DNA: TGTGCCAGCAGCTTAGTTTATGGCCAGGGTGATGGAAACACCATATATTTT
CDR3: CASSLVYGQGDGNTIYF

size: .
V: TRBV6-1
D: TRBD2
J: TRBJ2-2
DNA: TGTGCCAGCAGTGGGGGTAGCGGGAGAGGGTCCGGGGAGCTGTTTTTT
CDR3: CASSGGSGRGSGELFF